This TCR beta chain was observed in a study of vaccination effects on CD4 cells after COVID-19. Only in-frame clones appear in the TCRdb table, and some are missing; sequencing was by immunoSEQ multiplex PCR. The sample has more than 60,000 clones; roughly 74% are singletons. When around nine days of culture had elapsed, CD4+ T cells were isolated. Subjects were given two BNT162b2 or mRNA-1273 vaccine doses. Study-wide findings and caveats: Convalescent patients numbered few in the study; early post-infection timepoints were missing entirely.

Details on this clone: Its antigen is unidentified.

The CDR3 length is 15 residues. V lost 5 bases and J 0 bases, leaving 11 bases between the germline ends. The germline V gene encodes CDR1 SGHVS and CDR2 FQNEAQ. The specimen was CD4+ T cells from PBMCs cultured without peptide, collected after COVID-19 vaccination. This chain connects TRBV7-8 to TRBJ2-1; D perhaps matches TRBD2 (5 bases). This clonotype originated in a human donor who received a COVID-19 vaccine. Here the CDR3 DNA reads TGTGCCAGCAGCCCATCAGCGGTCTCCTACAATGAGCAGTTCTTC. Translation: CASSPSAVSYNEQFF.